These T cell receptor beta chains were read from a single sample in a study of T-cell memory formation after mild COVID-19. TCRdb ran MiXCR on the 5' RACE reads and lists one entry per CDR3 protein. The sample holds 400,000 to 550,000 distinct CDR3 sequences; around 27% are singletons and the top ten take 9.5% to 15%. The sequenced sample consisted of PBMCs or a T cell subset sorted from them (not recorded which). The source of these receptors is an adult woman who had mild COVID-19 (a few samples of this study predate the infection). Cell type and time point are not known. The conserved cysteine and the conserved F or W are not part of the CDR3 here.

V	J	CDR3
TRBV5-5	TRBJ1-4	ASSLAPTGQRF
TRBV12-3/TRBV12-4	TRBJ2-1	ASSLGTGGDWENEQF
TRBV12-3/TRBV12-4	TRBJ2-2	ASSETVELF
TRBV7-8	TRBJ2-7	ASSLAGGYSYEQY
TRBV19	TRBJ2-5	ASNAAVGGPGAETQY
TRBV12-3/TRBV12-4	TRBJ2-7	ASTGTGIISYEQY
TRBV2	TRBJ2-3	ASDLAGTDTQY
TRBV4-3	TRBJ2-7	ASSHSGTGAYEQY
TRBV7-9	TRBJ2-3	ASSPAGGLPSDTQY
TRBV7-9	TRBJ1-5	ASSFINQPQH
TRBV28	TRBJ2-7	ATEPQGFSYEQY
TRBV24-1	TRBJ2-1	ATSDFDSGTPDEQF
TRBV20-1	TRBJ2-7	SASTSGGFSYEQY
TRBV18	TRBJ2-5	ASSPRTGDQETQY
TRBV5-4	TRBJ1-6	ASSMKLGNSPLH
TRBV6-1	TRBJ2-5	ASSEASGGQETQY
TRBV6-6	TRBJ2-5	ASSPPGTGGLGTQY
TRBV7-9	TRBJ2-1	ASSPRQGARDEQF